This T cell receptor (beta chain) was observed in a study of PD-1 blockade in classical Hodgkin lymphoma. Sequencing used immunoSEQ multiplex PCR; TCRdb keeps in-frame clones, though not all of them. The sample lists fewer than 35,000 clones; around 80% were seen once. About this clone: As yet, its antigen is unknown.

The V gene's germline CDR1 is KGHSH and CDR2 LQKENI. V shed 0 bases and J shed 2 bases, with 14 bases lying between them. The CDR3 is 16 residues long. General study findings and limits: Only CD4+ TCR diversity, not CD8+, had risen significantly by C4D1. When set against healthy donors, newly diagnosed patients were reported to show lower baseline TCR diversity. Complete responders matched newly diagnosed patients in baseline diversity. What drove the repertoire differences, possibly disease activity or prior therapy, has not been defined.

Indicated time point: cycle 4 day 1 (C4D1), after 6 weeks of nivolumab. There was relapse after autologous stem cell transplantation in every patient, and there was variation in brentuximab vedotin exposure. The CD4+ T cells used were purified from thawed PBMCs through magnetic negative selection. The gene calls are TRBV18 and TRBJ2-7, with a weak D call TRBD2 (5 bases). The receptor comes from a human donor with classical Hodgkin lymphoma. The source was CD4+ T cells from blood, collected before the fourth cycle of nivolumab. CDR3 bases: TGTGCCAGCTCACCACCGGGGAGCTCGGTCGCCTACGAGCAGTACTTC. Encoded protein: CASSPPGSSVAYEQYF.